A single sample is the source of the 10 T cell receptor beta chains below, sequenced in a study of cytomegalovirus exposure and HLA in healthy donors. A multiplex PCR was run with 60 Vbeta primers and 13 Jbeta primers. Clones were sequenced by immunoSEQ multiplex PCR, and TCRdb holds only the in-frame ones, with some missing. Among about 150,000 clones, 85% were seen once, and the ten largest hold 1%. Sequenced material: PBMCs. These receptors came from a boy aged 2 to 10 in good health and CMV-seronegative.

The J gene is TRBJ2-2, the V gene TRBV4-1; the D is unclear. With 3 bases removed from V and 3 bases from J, the gap between germline ends came to 11 bases. This CDR3 comprises 15 residues. From germline, CDR1 is MGHRA and CDR2 YSYEKL. In nucleotides, the CDR3 is TGCGCCAGCAGCCACATTTCAAGCGACACCGGGGAGCTGTTTTTT. Its protein is CASSHISSDTGELFF.

The gene calls are TRBV2 and TRBJ2-3; 12 bases align to TRBD2. Germline values: CDR1 SNHLY, CDR2 FYNNEI. J gave up 5 bases and V 6 bases, and 3 bases lay outside the gene matches. The CDR3 is made up of 14 amino acids. CDR3 nucleotides: TGTGCCAGCAGGCGACTAGCGGGAGTAGATACGCAGTATTTT. This encodes CASRRLAGVDTQYF.

V gene TRBV7-3 combines with J gene TRBJ2-3, with 8 bases aligning to TRBD2. After removal of 0 bases from V and 5 bases from J, the junction contained 1 base not matched to a gene. This CDR3 spans 14 amino acids. The germline CDR1 and CDR2 sequences are SGHTA and FQGTGA. CDR3 loop: CASSLTAGVDTQYF. The CDR3, as DNA: TGTGCCAGCAGCTTAACAGCGGGAGTAGATACGCAGTATTTT. Full variable domain (rest looked up from reference TRBV7-3 and TRBJ2-3): GAGVSQTPSNKVTEKGKYVELRCDPISGHTALYWYRQSLGQGPEFLIYFQGTGAADDSGLPNDRFFAVRPEGSVSTLKIQRTERGDSAVYLCASSLTAGVDTQYFGPGTRLTVL.

The chain links TRBV4-2 to TRBJ2-3; 13 bases line up with TRBD2. J was trimmed by 8 bases and V by 4 bases; bases with no gene match: 9. CDR1 and CDR2 (germline): LGHNA, YNFKEQ. The CDR3 is made up of 16 amino acids. The CDR3 region is CASSPPTSGRAFTQYF. As DNA, the CDR3 is TGTGCCAGCAGCCCCCCCACTAGCGGGAGGGCCTTTACGCAGTATTTT.

This chain links TRBV27 with TRBJ1-6; perhaps TRBD1 as D (5 bases). The CDR3 is 13 amino acids. Germline V gives CDR1 MNHEY, CDR2 SMNVEV (reference sequence). With 4 bases removed from V and 10 bases from J, the gap between germline ends came to 11 bases. The CDR3 DNA sequence: TGTGCCAGCAGTTCCAGGGTTGTATCACCCCTCCACTTT. This codes for CASSSRVVSPLHF.

With respect to this clone: An end of the junction does not agree with germline; a read error may underlie this. V and J are TRBV6-5 and TRBJ1-1, with D perhaps TRBD1 (5 bases). The germline CDR1 and CDR2 sequences are MNHEY and SVGAGI. CDR3 length equals 15 residues. The CDR3 reads CGSSYSKGKGTEAFF. Here the CDR3 DNA reads TGTGGCAGCAGTTACTCGAAAGGGAAGGGGACTGAAGCTTTCTTT.

This sequence joins TRBV9 and TRBJ2-3; perhaps TRBD2 as D (6 bases). From germline, CDR1 is SGDLS and CDR2 YYNGEE. Trimming left V 3 bases short and J 1 base short, with 18 bases between. CDR3 size: 17 residues. DNA for the CDR3: TGTGCCAGCAGCGAGAGGACGGGTGCGGGGCGCACAGATACGCAGTATTTT. This codes for CASSERTGAGRTDTQYF.

With respect to this clone: The junction departs from the called germline gene at one end, perhaps through a read error. The chain employs TRBV7-9 and TRBJ2-7; D not resolved. The CDR3 is 12 amino acids. CDR1 is SEHNR, CDR2 FQNEAQ, per germline (reference sequence). This chain's CDR3 is CSSSYTASEQYF. CDR3 sequence (DNA): TGTTCCAGCAGTTACACCGCCTCCGAGCAGTACTTC.

In regard to this clone: Other DNA sequences of this sample code for an identical CDR3. The gene calls are TRBV5-1 and TRBJ2-1; a possible D gene is TRBD1 (5 bases). The CDR3 is 12 residues long. Germline V gene data show CDR1 as SGHRS and CDR2 as YFSETQ. The V end was cut by 1 base, the J end by 6 bases, with 5 bases between. The CDR3, as DNA: TGCGCCAGCAGCTTGCAGGGCAATGAGCAGTTCTTC. Translated: CASSLQGNEQFF.

This chain uses TRBV15 with TRBJ2-1; a possible D gene is TRBD2 (6 bases). Germline loops: CDR1 LNHNV, CDR2 YYDKDF (reference sequence). Between the trimmed V and J ends, which lost 0 bases and 9 bases, there was a span of 15 bases. This CDR3 has 15 amino acids. This CDR3 is CATSREGSGRGEQFF. Here the CDR3 DNA reads TGTGCCACCAGCAGAGAGGGGTCCGGGCGGGGTGAGCAGTTCTTC.